The source of this TCR beta chain is a study of cytomegalovirus exposure and HLA in healthy donors (dated by TCRdb to about 2017). Background on the whole study: In an earlier analysis of some 610 of the donors, about 270 Gb of sequence data and 117 million unique TCR beta sequences from 150 million to 200 million T cells were reported. The later analysis used no new phenotypic data to find candidate immune exposures, relying instead on TCR beta sequences and their occurrence across donors. Every discovery cohort repertoire had been produced on one sequencing platform. On average, over 200,000 unique TCR beta nucleotide sequences were sequenced per donor among 398 genotyped donors of the cohort, with 15% to 20% of those sequences being non-productive. To predict cytomegalovirus infection status, the study brought together high-throughput TCR immunosequencing, statistical association of individual TCRs with disease status, and machine learning. Typing coverage differed by locus: A, B, C, DRB1 and DQB1 were typed in about 620-640 donors, DQA1 in 500 to 550, DPA1 in 600 to 610, and DPB1 in just under 480. An early release covering around 630 HLA-typed donors comprised about 320 gigabases of sequencing data and roughly 86 million unique TCR sequences. The T cell repertoires of about 700 subjects were profiled by immunosequencing and related to cytomegalovirus serostatus. Of the roughly 390 genotyped donors, over 65% fell in the genetic ancestry cluster associated with self-reported Caucasian donors. To study patterns of TCR occurrence, a later analysis re-analyzed previously published TCR beta repertoires from 666 donors and added high-resolution HLA genotyping. Donor age, sex, ethnicity and CMV serostatus were collected together with the repertoire data. Class I and class II HLA loci were covered by the typing at four-digit resolution. The study was designed to test whether signatures of past pathogen exposure could be identified by cataloging public T cell receptors. An earlier analysis of 500 to 650 of the donors applied high-throughput TCR beta sequencing to assess whether each TCR beta V gene segment acted as functional or pseudogenic. In a later genetic analysis, genome-wide SNP genotypes for 398 of the 666 donors were used, and that subset was treated as a discovery cohort. About 5 DR-DQ haplotypes were handled as single units for association and clustering, since linkage in the cohort was strong. A separate validation cohort of 90 to 150 different subjects was used in addition to the approximately 700-subject first cohort.

The paper as a whole reports these results and caveats: Most TCR sequences were seen in very few donors, while some public TCRs were found in many individuals. When HLA alleles, especially DR and DQ, strongly co-occurred, attributing TCR associations to individual alleles was difficult. In a later analysis, HLA-associated TCR beta chains showed more clonal expansion and lower generation probabilities than non-associated chains that were equally common. The classifier was reported to diagnose cytomegalovirus status with high specificity and sensitivity in both the original cohort and the validation cohort. According to the authors, the approach could potentially be generalized to other disease states and immunological phenotypes. According to a later analysis, parvovirus B19, influenza, CMV and Epstein-Barr virus appeared linked to several top co-occurrence clusters. Because HLA typing was missing for some donors at each locus, association tests included only the typed subset. In an earlier analysis of fewer than 750 of the donors, most TCR beta V segments were observed in productive rearrangements about 87% or about 30% of the time, broadly matching IMGT annotations. A cluster of highly shared sequence variants was judged likely to represent a technical artifact of the sequencing pipeline. Most CMV-associated TCR beta chains appeared to be HLA-restricted in a later analysis, and the HLA associations seemed to be driven largely by CMV exposure. Over 15 rarely observed V segments, including chromosome 9 orphons, were excluded from the earlier analysis of some 590 of the donors because counts were too low. A later genetic analysis associated a missense DCLRE1C variant with V-gene and J-gene trimming of TCR beta chains, and an independent cohort replicated the association. A few of the identified cytomegalovirus-associated TCR beta chains were confirmed in vitro to be specific for cytomegalovirus antigens. In a later genetic analysis, fewer N-insertions in productive TCRs were reported among donors in an Asian-associated ancestry cluster than the roughly 640-donor mean. The study gave a list of about 150 TCR beta chains associated with cytomegalovirus. Correlated functional status among segregating V segments might be attributable to linkage disequilibrium, but an unknown experimental factor could not be ruled out. Sequencing depth was assumed to be roughly uniform across donors in the presence/absence analyses, though that assumption may not hold. CMV serostatus was the only immune exposure information available for the cohort. Specific HLA alleles were associated with 15,000 to 20,000 TCR beta sequences at a false discovery rate of 0.05 in a later analysis. The cohort was sequenced for TCR beta chains only, and without alpha or paired-chain data the features that could be detected were limited. A further reported finding was that TCR beta sequences accurately predicted the HLA-A and HLA-B alleles for most subjects in the first cohort. According to a later analysis, TCR association rates differed among HLA loci, with DRB1 alleles showing the most associated TCRs and HLA-C alleles showing the fewest.

The cohort consisted of some 670 healthy bone marrow donors. At the time of sampling, every cohort member was nominally healthy, though immune exposures that went unrecorded were likely present. The donor was CMV seronegative and was included in the group of several hundred seronegative cohort members. A peripheral blood sample was provided by each donor, and peripheral blood mononuclear cells were used for TCR beta sequencing. The Qiagen DNeasy Blood Extraction Kit was used to extract genomic DNA from the blood cell samples. About this clone itself: What this receptor recognizes is not known. No much larger clone is present one base from it, and per-base qualities are unavailable.

Libraries were constructed by the immunoSEQ multiplex PCR assay. The multiplex PCR relied on a mix of 60 forward primers for TCR Vbeta segments and 13 reverse primers for TCR Jbeta segments. The CDR3 region of rearranged TCR beta genes was amplified from genomic DNA by a multiplex PCR assay. Amplified TCR beta libraries were sequenced as 87-base-pair reads on the Illumina HiSeq System. In the paper's pipeline: A later analysis counted 65 million to 90 million unique TCR beta chains across the 650 to 800 repertoires, and approximately 11 million of these chains were shared by at least two donors. A nearest-neighbor algorithm error-corrected the raw reads and collapsed the reads into unique sequences, merging closely related sequences to remove PCR and sequencing errors. V, D and J gene segments were assigned by aligning CDR3 sequences to IMGT reference sequences. For a sequence to be retained, a match of at least six nucleotides was required to both a V gene segment and a J gene segment. Rearrangements were called productive when the CDR3 lacked stop codons and stayed in frame with V and J; all others were non-productive. Following IMGT convention, CDR3 was defined as the stretch from the second conserved V-encoded cysteine to the conserved J-encoded phenylalanine. The earlier analysis of fewer than 700 of the donors excluded sequences that lacked an unambiguous match to a single V gene segment. An earlier analysis of a few hundred of the donors classified V segments as functional when productive rearrangements were above 56.7% and as segregating when the standard deviation between donors was above 5%. A statistical classification framework was built to diagnose cytomegalovirus status from the catalog of TCR beta chain sequences. In a later analysis, TCR nucleotide sequences were compared against IMGT/GENE-DB human TR gene sequences so that V and J genes could be assigned. Using the TCRdist pipeline, a later analysis assigned CDR3 sequences along with most-parsimonious VDJ recombination scenarios. In a later analysis, each TCR beta chain was defined by its CDR3 amino acid sequence together with its V-gene family, and reads without a unique V-gene family were excluded. In a later analysis, around 600 highly shared, low-generation-probability nucleotide sequences were removed to address suspected cross-contamination and a sequencing artifact. In a later analysis, a clonal expansion index for each public chain was calculated from normalized within-repertoire ranks of inferred template counts. In a later analysis, generation probabilities were computed using a VDJ recombination model fitted to out-of-frame rearrangements, and the results were checked against IGoR. In a later analysis, hypergeometric tests were used to score TCR-TCR, TCR-HLA and TCR-CMV co-occurrence, with a repertoire-size bias correction applied to TCR pairs. To estimate false discovery rates, a later analysis permuted the HLA or CMV assignments 20 times. In a later analysis, co-occurring TCRs were grouped using DBSCAN, and TCRdist sequence similarity was added for clustering within HLA-allele-positive subsets. For co-occurrence clustering, repertoires with fewer than 30,000 or more than 120,000 public chains were excluded, along with roughly 5 repertoires with anomalous nucleotide sharing. In its TCRdb copy, this immuneACCESS table keeps in-frame sequences only and misses some clones. Where compared with another copy, unresolved V genes explain less than half of these, and the others have no known cause. The DNA was the basis for D and trimming; V, J and clone size are from that table. Here the sample has about 140,000 clones; around three quarters occur a single time. The ten most abundant clones make up around 2% of the sample.

This clonotype was obtained from a woman in her thirties or forties in good health and CMV-seronegative. The sequenced sample consisted of PBMCs.

The bases read TGTGCCAGCAGCGAGGCCTTGGGGGCGGGCTATGGCTACACCTTC. The resulting protein is CASSEALGAGYGYTF. The chain uses TRBV9 and TRBJ1-2; TRBD1 might be the D gene, on 6 matching bases. The CDR3 measures 15 amino acids from cysteine to phenylalanine. The retained sequence is limited to the CDR3, 45 bases, with the frame set at the first base. Deletion took 3 bases off V and 4 bases off J, with a span of 16 bases between the germline ends. Sequences SGDLS (CDR1) and YYNGEE (CDR2) are obtained from the germline V gene.